This T cell receptor (beta chain) was retrieved from a study of T cell responses to AZD1222 COVID-19 vaccine. Findings and caveats of the study: Per reports, nearly half of all spike-specific TCRs target regions that are unmutated in variants.

The CDR3 consists of 14 residues. V gave up 0 bases and J gave up 9 bases, with 12 bases separating them. The germline V gene encodes CDR1 SGHAT and CDR2 FQNNGV. The data were produced by immunoSEQ multiplex PCR, yet TCRdb's version contains in-frame clones alone and is incomplete. The sample contains around 80,000 clones, approximately 90% of which appear only once. The analysis combined second doses at about 4 or about 12 weeks. Details on this clone: The antigen is unknown.

The TCR was taken from an adult who received the AZD1222 COVID-19 vaccine. This sequence joins TRBV11-2 and TRBJ2-1; a weak D match, TRBD2 (5 bases). The input for sequencing was peripheral blood, taken 28 days after the second AZD1222 dose. The DNA for the CDR3 is TGTGCCAGCAGCTTAGATAACGCGGGCGGTGAGCAGTTCTTC. The encoded protein is CASSLDNAGGEQFF.